This entry lists 14 T cell receptor beta chains sequenced from one sample in a study of metastatic and nonmetastatic thyroid tumors (TCRdb year 2020). No treatment had been received by any patient before thyroid surgery. Libraries were prepared through PCR. Sequencer: Illumina HiSeq 4000. TCRdb's own reprocessing of the public reads used fastp at Q25 and MiXCR and kept productive beta chains. Counted in this sample were under 7,500 clones; roughly 32% of them appeared once. The ten biggest clones cover around 17% of the sample. Sequenced input: adjacent normal tissue. These receptors originate from a female donor with papillary thyroid cancer or a benign thyroid nodule (not recorded which). Some clones in this sample may be carry-over from other donors' samples.

By its share, this clone is medium-sized. The genes are TRBV10-2 and TRBJ2-3; D uncertain. Germline CDR1 is WSHSY and CDR2 is SAAADI. Trimming cost V 7 bases and J 0 bases, with 11 bases left between them. This CDR3 spans 14 amino acids. DNA of the CDR3: TGCGCCAGCACACCGGGTCTCAGCACAGATACGCAGTATTTT. Translated, it gives CASTPGLSTDTQYF.

The rearrangement uses TRBV4-1 and TRBJ1-3, with TRBD1 matching 7 bases. The V and J ends lost 6 bases and 0 bases, in that order; junction bases with no gene match: 8. CDR1 and CDR2 (germline): MGHRA, YSYEKL. This CDR3 is built from 16 residues. The CDR3 DNA sequence: TGCGCCAGCAGACGATCGGACAGGTTCTCTGGAAACACCATATATTTT. Its protein product is CASRRSDRFSGNTIYF.

In this sample, this clone turned up many times. This rearrangement joins TRBV20-1 to TRBJ2-5; TRBD1 might be the D (6 bases). Germline V gene sequence: CDR1 DFQATT, CDR2 SNEGSKA (reference sequence). V gave up 5 bases and J gave up 4 bases, with 14 bases separating them. The CDR3 has 13 residues. Here the CDR3 reads CSAYAGTLETQYF. The CDR3 nucleotides are TGCAGTGCTTACGCAGGGACATTAGAGACCCAGTACTTC.

The CDR3: CASSLNGGSWETQYF. In DNA form, the CDR3 reads TGTGCCAGCAGTTTAAACGGCGGGAGCTGGGAGACCCAGTACTTC. This chain links TRBV27 with TRBJ2-5; 7 nucleotides match TRBD2. Germline assignment: CDR1 MNHEY and CDR2 SMNVEV (reference sequence). V trimming: 2 bases; J trimming: 5 bases; junction bases outside the gene matches: 8. The CDR3 is made up of 15 amino acids.

The chain uses TRBV30 and TRBJ2-1, with 9 nucleotides matching TRBD1. Looked up from germline, CDR1 is GTSNPN and CDR2 is SVGIG (reference sequence). The CDR3 spans 14 residues. The trim removed 4 bases at V and 3 bases at J, leaving 4 bases unmatched. CDR3 sequence (DNA): TGTGCCTGGACCGGGACAGGGTACTACAATGAGCAGTTCTTC. It codes for CAWTGTGYYNEQFF.

This clone is classed as medium-sized (0.01 to 0.1%). V usage is TRBV3-1 and J usage is TRBJ1-1; D uncertain. The V end was cut by 2 bases, the J end by 5 bases, with 6 bases between. Per the germline V gene, CDR1 is LGHDT and CDR2 is YNNKEL (reference sequence). The CDR3 length is 12 residues. CDR3 residues: CASSQFGTEAFF. For the CDR3, the DNA is TGTGCCAGCAGCCAATTTGGGACTGAAGCTTTCTTT.

This clone was counted ten times or more. Being one base from a much bigger clone, this may be a read error. This rearrangement joins TRBV11-2 to TRBJ2-7; 11 bases map to TRBD2. The CDR3 is 15 residues long. Germline CDR1 reads SGHAT; CDR2 reads FQNNGV. V lost 5 bases and J lost 6; bases outside the gene matches: 9. CDR3 residues: CASSPELAGESEQYF. CDR3 in DNA: TGTGCCAGCAGCCCGGAACTAGCGGGAGAATCCGAGCAGTACTTC.

This clone was observed a few times. V is TRBV28 and J is TRBJ2-7; the D gene is possibly TRBD1 (6 bases). The CDR3 runs to 15 residues. Trimming stripped 5 bases from V and 0 bases from J, with 14 bases between. Germline assignment: CDR1 MDHEN and CDR2 SYDVKM. The CDR3 DNA reads TGTGCCAGCAGTCTCTCGACAGGTGACTCCTACGAGCAGTACTTC. Translation gives CASSLSTGDSYEQYF.

The table lists this clone with a few counts. An end of the junction differs from the germline gene, which may be a read error. The chain is built from TRBV12-3 or TRBV12-4 and TRBJ1-2; D is possibly TRBD1 (6 bases). The CDR3 consists of 16 residues. This CDR3 is CASILMTGSDSYVYTF. Written as DNA, the CDR3 is TGTGCCAGCATTTTAATGACAGGTTCCGATTCCTATGTCTACACCTTC.

By share of the sample, this clone is medium-sized (0.01 to 0.1%). This chain uses TRBV7-2 with TRBJ1-2, with 8 bases matching TRBD1. V shed 1 base and J 4 bases; nucleotides not matched to a gene: 5. This CDR3 contains 15 residues. Germline V gives CDR1 SGHTA, CDR2 FQGNSA. CDR3 protein: CASSLGRGRGYGYTF. DNA for the CDR3: TGTGCCAGCAGCTTAGGCAGGGGGCGGGGCTATGGCTACACCTTC.

Ten or more counts support this clone. The chain couples TRBV6-2 or TRBV6-3 to TRBJ2-5, with a weak D call TRBD1 (6 bases). Per the germline V gene, CDR1 is MNHEY and CDR2 is SVGEGT. The CDR3 spans 14 residues. Trimming shortened V by 7 bases and J by 1 base, and 13 bases separated the two germline ends. Written as DNA, the CDR3 is TGTGCCAGCACCATAACAGGGTTCCAAGAGACCCAGTACTTC. Its translation is CASTITGFQETQYF.

There are many counts of this clone. The rearrangement uses TRBV4-2 and TRBJ1-4; no clear D. V shed 2 bases and J shed 8 bases, with 6 bases lying between them. The V gene's germline CDR1 is LGHNA and CDR2 YNFKEQ. This CDR3 has 12 amino acids. CDR3 in amino acids: CASSQMGEKLFF. The CDR3 coding sequence is TGTGCCAGCAGCCAAATGGGGGAAAAACTGTTTTTT.

The chain carries TRBV6-1 and TRBJ1-2, with D possibly TRBD1 on 6 matching bases. The V gene's germline CDR1 is MNHNS and CDR2 SASEGT. The CDR3 is 13 residues long. The ends were cut back, 5 bases at V and 7 bases at J, with 14 bases in the middle. The CDR3 spells CASSPRGASGYTF. The DNA for the CDR3 is TGTGCCAGCAGTCCCCGGGGGGCGAGTGGCTACACCTTC.

In this sample, this clone turned up once. V gene TRBV7-3 combines with J gene TRBJ2-6; 7 positions match TRBD1. Matching the DNA end better, TRBJ2-1 makes the J call doubtful. This CDR3 has 15 amino acids. In germline, CDR1 is SGHTA, CDR2 FQGTGA. In DNA, the CDR3 is TGTGCCAGCAGCTTACGGCAGGGGGTTTACGATGAGCAGTTCTTC. Its protein product is CASSLRQGVYDEQFF.